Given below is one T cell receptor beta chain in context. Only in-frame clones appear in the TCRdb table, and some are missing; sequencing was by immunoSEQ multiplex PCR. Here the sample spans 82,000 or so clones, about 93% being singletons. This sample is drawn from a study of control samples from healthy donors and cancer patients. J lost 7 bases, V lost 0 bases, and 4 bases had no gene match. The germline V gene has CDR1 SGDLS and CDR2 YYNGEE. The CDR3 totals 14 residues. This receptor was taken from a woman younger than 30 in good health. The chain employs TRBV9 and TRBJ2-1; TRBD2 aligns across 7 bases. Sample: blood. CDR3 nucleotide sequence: TGTGCCAGCAGCGTAGAGGGAGGGAGGAATGAGCAGTTCTTC. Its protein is CASSVEGGRNEQFF.